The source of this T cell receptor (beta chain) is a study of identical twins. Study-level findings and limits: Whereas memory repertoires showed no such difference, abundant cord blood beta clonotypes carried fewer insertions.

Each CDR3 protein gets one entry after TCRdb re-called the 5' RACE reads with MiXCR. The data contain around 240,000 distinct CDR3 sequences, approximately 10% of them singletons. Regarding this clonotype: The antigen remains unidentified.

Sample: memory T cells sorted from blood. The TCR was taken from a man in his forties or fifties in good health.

The CDR3 nucleotides read TGCAGTGCTAGAGAACCGGGACTAGCGGGAGGTGAGCAGTTCTTC. Translating it yields CSAREPGLAGGEQFF. V is TRBV20-1 and J is TRBJ2-1, with 15 positions matching TRBD2. This CDR3 is built from 15 residues. Per germline, CDR1 DFQATT and CDR2 SNEGSKA (reference sequence). Trimming cost V 0 bases and J 9 bases; bases outside gene matches: 3.